Sequencing of this T cell receptor beta chain was carried out in a study of cytomegalovirus exposure and HLA in healthy donors. Study-wide results and caveats: According to an earlier analysis, most TCR beta V segments yielded productive rearrangements about 90% or about 30% of the time.

The PCR contained 60 Vbeta and 13 Jbeta primers. Assay used: immunoSEQ multiplex PCR; TCRdb lists only in-frame clones, some missing. There are nearly 95,000 clones in the sample; approximately 75% occur only once, and approximately 3.6% lies in the top ten. A word on this clone: Antigen: not known.

Per the germline V gene, CDR1 is GTSNPN and CDR2 is SVGIG (reference sequence). The CDR3 spans 13 residues. Sequencing was performed on PBMCs. The chain has TRBV30 and TRBJ2-5, with D maybe TRBD1 (5 bases). TRBJ2-7 matches the DNA end more closely, so the J call is doubtful. The sequence was obtained from a woman aged 40 to 50 in good health and CMV-seronegative. CDR3 DNA: TGTGCCTGGAGGGTGCAGGGCACCTACGAGCAGTACTTC. Protein product: CAWRVQGTYEQYF.